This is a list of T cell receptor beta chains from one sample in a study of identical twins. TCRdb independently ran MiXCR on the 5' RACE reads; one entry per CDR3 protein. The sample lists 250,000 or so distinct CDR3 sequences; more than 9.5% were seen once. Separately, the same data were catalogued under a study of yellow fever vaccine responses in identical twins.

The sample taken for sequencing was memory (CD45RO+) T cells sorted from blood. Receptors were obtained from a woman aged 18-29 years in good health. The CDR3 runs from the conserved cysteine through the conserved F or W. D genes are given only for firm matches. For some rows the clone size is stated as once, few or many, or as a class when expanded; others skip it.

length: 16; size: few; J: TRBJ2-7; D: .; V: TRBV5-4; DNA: TGTGCCAGCAGCTCGGCCAGTGGGTTGGTGGCGTACGAGCAGTACTTC; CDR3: CASSSASGLVAYEQYF
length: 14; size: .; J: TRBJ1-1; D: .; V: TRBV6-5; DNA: TGTGCCAGCAGTTACGGCGGCTTGAACACTGAAGCTTTCTTT; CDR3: CASSYGGLNTEAFF
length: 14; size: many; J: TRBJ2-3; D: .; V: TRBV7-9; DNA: TGTGCCAGCAGCTCGGACAGTAACACAGATACGCAGTATTTT; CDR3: CASSSDSNTDTQYF
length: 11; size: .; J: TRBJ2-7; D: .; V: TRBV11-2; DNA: TGTGCCAGCAGCTCCCTCTTCGAGCAGTACTTC; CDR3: CASSSLFEQYF
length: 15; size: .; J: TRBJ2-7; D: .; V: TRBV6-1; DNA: TGTGCCAGCAGCCTCCAGGGTCTAGGATCCTACGAGCAGTACTTC; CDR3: CASSLQGLGSYEQYF
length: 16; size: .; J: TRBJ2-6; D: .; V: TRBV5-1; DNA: TGCGCCAGCAGCTTCGGAGCAGTTACTGGGGCCAACGTCCTGACTTTC; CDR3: CASSFGAVTGANVLTF
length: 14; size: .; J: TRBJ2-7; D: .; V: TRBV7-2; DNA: TGTGCCAGCAGCTTACCACCGTCCCGACGCGAGCAGTACTTC; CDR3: CASSLPPSRREQYF
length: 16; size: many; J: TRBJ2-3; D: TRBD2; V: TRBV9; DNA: TGTGCCAGCAGCGTATTACCTAGCGGATACACAGATACGCAGTATTTT; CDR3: CASSVLPSGYTDTQYF
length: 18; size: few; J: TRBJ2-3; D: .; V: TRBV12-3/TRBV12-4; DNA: TGTGCCAGCAGTGGACGAGGACCCAGCGGATCTAGCACAGATACGCAGTATTTT; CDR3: CASSGRGPSGSSTDTQYF
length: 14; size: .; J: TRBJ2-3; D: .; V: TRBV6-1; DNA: TGTGCCAGCAGTGCCCCCGGGACCACAGATACGCAGTATTTT; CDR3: CASSAPGTTDTQYF
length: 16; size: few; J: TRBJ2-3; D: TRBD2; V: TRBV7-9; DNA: TGTGCCAGCAGCTTGACTAGCGGGAAAAACACAGATACGCAGTATTTT; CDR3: CASSLTSGKNTDTQYF
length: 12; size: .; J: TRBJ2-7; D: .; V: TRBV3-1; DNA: TGTGCCAGCAGCGCCGAGGGATACGAGCAGTACTTC; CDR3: CASSAEGYEQYF
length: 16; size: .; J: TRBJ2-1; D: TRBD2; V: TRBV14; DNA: TGTGCCAGCAGCTCCCTCGGGGGGAGCTCCTACAATGAGCAGTTCTTC; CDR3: CASSSLGGSSYNEQFF
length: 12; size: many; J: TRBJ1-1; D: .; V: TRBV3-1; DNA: TGTGCCAGCAGCCAAGAGGGCACTGAAGCTTTCTTT; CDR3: CASSQEGTEAFF
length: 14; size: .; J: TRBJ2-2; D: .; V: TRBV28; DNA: TGTGCCAGAAGTTTATTTACAGTCACCGGGGAGCTGTTTTTT; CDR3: CARSLFTVTGELFF
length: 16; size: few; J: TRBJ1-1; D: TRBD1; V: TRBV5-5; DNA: TGTGCCAGCAACATGTTGGGGACAGGGGTTAACACTGAAGCTTTCTTT; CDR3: CASNMLGTGVNTEAFF
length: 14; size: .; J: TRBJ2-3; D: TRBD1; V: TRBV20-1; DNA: TGCAGTGCTAGAGACGGACAGGGGTCAGATACGCAGTATTTT; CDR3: CSARDGQGSDTQYF
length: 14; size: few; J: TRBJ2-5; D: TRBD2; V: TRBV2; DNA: TGTGCCAGCAAAGGCGCGGGAGGACAAGAGACCCAGTACTTC; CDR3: CASKGAGGQETQYF
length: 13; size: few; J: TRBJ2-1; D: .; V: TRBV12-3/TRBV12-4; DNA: TGTGCCAGCAGTCGGGGGGCGATGGGTGAGCAGTTCTTC; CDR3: CASSRGAMGEQFF
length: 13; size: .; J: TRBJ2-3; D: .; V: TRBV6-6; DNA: TGTGCCAGCAGTTCGACGACCGAAGATACGCAGTATTTT; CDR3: CASSSTTEDTQYF
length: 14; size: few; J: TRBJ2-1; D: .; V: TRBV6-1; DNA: TGTGCCAGCAGACATCAGGACTCGAAGGATGAGCAGTTCTTC; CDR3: CASRHQDSKDEQFF
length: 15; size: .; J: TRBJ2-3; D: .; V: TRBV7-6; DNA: TGTGCCAGCAGCTCAGGGGGGGCTGGGACAGATACGCAGTATTTT; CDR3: CASSSGGAGTDTQYF
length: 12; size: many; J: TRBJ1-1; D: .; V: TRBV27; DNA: TGTGCCAGCAGACCGTCCGAGACTGAAGCTTTCTTT; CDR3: CASRPSETEAFF
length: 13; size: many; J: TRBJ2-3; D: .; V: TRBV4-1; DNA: TGCGCCAGCAGCGGAACGTTCGGAGATACGCAGTATTTT; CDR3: CASSGTFGDTQYF
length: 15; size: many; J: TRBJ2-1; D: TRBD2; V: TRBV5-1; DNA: TGCGCCAGCAGCTTAGGACTAGCGGGAACAAAAGAGCAGTTCTTC; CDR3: CASSLGLAGTKEQFF
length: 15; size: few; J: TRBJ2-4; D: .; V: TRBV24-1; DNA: TGTGCCACAGAACCCACGGCGGGGGCGGGGAACATTCAGTACTTC; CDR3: CATEPTAGAGNIQYF
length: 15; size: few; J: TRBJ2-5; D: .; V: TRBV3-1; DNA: TGTGCCAGCAGCCAAGGGACTTCTCAGCAAGAGACCCAGTACTTC; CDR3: CASSQGTSQQETQYF
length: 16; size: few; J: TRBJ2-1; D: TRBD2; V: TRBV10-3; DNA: TGTGCCATCAGTGACCTAGCGGAGACCTCCTACAATGAGCAGTTCTTC; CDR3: CAISDLAETSYNEQFF
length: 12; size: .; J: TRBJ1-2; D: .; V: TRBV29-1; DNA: TGCAGCGTTGAATTGCCTAACTATGGCTACACCTTC; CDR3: CSVELPNYGYTF
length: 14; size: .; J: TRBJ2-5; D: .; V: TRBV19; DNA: TGTGCCAGTAGTATCGTACTAGCCCCGGAGACCCAGTACTTC; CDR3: CASSIVLAPETQYF
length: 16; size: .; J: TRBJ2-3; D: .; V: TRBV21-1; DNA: TGTGCCAGCAGCAAAGGCCCAGGGAGGGGGACAGATACGCAGTATTTT; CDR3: CASSKGPGRGTDTQYF
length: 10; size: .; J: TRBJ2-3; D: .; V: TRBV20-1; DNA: TGCAGTGCCCTACTAGATACGCAGTATTTT; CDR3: CSALLDTQYF